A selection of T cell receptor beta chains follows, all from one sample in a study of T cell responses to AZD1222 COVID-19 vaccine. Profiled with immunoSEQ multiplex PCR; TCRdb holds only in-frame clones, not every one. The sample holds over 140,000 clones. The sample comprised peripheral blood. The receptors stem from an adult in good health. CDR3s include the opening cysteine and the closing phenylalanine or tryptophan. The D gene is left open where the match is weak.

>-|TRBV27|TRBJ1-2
CASSFRGGYGYTF
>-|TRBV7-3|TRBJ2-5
CASSLTGLTQETQYF
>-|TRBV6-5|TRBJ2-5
CASNPPGTQYF
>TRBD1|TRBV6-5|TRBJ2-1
CASSSGTGGYNEQFF
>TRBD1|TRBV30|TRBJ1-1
CAWSVSLTGATLNTEAFF
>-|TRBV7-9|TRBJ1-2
CASSPGTNYGYTF
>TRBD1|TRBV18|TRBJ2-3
CASSPLGTAHSTDTQYF
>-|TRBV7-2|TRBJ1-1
CASSLATRNTEAFF
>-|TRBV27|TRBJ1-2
CASSPSFGGGYTF
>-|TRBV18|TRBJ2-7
CASSPLEGLSSYEQYF
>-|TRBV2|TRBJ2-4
CASSGGAPKNIQYF
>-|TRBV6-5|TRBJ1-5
CASSYSGPNQPQHF
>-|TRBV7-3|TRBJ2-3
CASSPGGGPGDTQYF
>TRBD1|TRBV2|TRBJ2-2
CASSRDRVRAGELFF
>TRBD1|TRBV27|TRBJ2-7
CASRPGQGSYEQYF
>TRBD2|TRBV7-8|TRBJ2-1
CASSLHGGAYNEQFF
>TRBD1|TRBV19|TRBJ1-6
CASSHSATGLRSPLHF
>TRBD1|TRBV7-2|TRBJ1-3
CASSSATGAGNTIYF
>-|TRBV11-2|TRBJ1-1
CASRVPGRKNTEAFF
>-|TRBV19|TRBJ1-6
CASKKGLSYNSPLHF
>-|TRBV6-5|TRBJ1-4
CASSVHNTQNEKLFF
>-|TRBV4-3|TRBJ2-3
CASSRNPNMALGSDTQYF
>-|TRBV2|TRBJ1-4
CASSERHREKLFF